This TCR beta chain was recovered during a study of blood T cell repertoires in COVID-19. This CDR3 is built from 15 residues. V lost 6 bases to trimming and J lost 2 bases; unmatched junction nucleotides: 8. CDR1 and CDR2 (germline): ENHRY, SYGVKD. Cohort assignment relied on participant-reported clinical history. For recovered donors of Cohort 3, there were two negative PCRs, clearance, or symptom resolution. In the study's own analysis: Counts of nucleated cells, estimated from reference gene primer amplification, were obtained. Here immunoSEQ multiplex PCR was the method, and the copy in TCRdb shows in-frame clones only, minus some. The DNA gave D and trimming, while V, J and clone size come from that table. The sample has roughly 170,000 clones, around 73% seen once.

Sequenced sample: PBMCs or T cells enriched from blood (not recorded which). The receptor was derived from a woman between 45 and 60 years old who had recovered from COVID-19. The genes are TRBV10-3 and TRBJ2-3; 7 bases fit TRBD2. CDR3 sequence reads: CAIRGRAGNTDTQYF. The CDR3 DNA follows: TGTGCCATCAGGGGGAGGGCGGGGAACACAGATACGCAGTATTTT.